This TCR beta chain originates from a study of T cell repertoires in cytomegalovirus infection. Study context: Recently identified HLA-C-restricted and well-studied HLA-B-restricted CMV epitopes were used. Public signatures in TCR beta pointed to CMV infection and matching HLA type.

TCRdb re-called the reads through MiXCR, storing one row per CDR3 protein. The sample lists about 51,000 distinct CDR3 sequences; more than 15% were seen once. General observations from the study: There were HLA-C-restricted CMV-specific TCR beta clonotypes dominating the ex vivo response. Summed public TCR beta family frequency identified CMV carriers bearing the relevant HLA.

Note on this clonotype: Its antigen is unidentified. An end of the junction differs from the germline gene, which may be a read error.

The sequence was collected from a human donor in good health (CMV status not recorded). Some clones in this sample may be carry-over from other donors' samples. Here the sequenced sample was CD8+ T cells from cultured PBMCs, taken from culture after CMV antigen stimulation.

CDR3 region: CASSHTAAGYTEAFF. CDR3 DNA: TGTGCCAGCAGCCACACCGCGGCGGGGTACACTGAAGCTTTCTTT. V is TRBV4-1 and J is TRBJ1-1, with D unclear. Germline CDR1 and CDR2: MGHRA and YSYEKL. The CDR3 covers 15 residues.